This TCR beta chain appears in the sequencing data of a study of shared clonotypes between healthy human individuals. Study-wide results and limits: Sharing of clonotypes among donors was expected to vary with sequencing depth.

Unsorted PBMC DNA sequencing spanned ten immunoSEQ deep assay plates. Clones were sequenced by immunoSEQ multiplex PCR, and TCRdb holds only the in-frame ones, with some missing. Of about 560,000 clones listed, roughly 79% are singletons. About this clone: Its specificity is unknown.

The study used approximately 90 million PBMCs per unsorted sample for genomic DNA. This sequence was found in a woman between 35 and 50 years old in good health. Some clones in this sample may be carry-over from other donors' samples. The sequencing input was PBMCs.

This CDR3 is CASSLLPGQGNEKLFF. CDR3 bases: TGTGCCAGCTCACTTCTACCGGGACAGGGTAATGAAAAACTGTTTTTT. The chain uses TRBV18 and TRBJ1-4; 9 positions match TRBD1. Trimming removed 4 bases from V and 4 bases from J; junction bases left unmatched: 7. Germline V gives CDR1 KGHSH, CDR2 LQKENI. CDR3 size: 16 residues.